This T cell receptor (beta chain) appears in the sequencing data of a study of T cells after yellow fever vaccination. The wider study: SMART-Seq v4 Ultra Low Input served to prepare low-cell-number fractions.

The 5'RACE template-switching step produced TCR cDNA and added a universal primer site and UMIs. TCRdb processed the 5' RACE reads anew with MiXCR; each CDR3 protein has one entry. The sample consists of roughly 50,000 distinct CDR3 sequences, roughly 7.4% of them appearing once. Trimming cost V 5 bases and J 6 bases; bases outside gene matches: 5. The CDR3 loop spans 14 amino acids. Looked up from germline, CDR1 is MDHEN and CDR2 is SYDVKM. A few counts support this clonotype. The TCR was taken from a man aged 18 to 29 who received the YFV17D yellow fever vaccine. J is TRBJ1-2 and V is TRBV28; 11 bases fit TRBD1. Sequenced material: CD8+ T cells sorted from PBMCs, taken less than 16 days after the first yellow fever vaccination. The DNA of the CDR3 is TGTGCCAGCAGTCTCGGACAGGGGGCTAATGGCTACACCTTC. This codes for CASSLGQGANGYTF.